There are a few counts of the clone carrying this T cell receptor (beta chain). Since all of the isolated RNA was reverse transcribed, expressed TCRB transcripts were what got sequenced. Sequencing was performed with immunoSEQ multiplex PCR; in TCRdb, only in-frame clones are kept and a portion is missing. Of about 900,000 clones listed, about a sixth are singletons. The data are from a study of beta chain features in type 1 diabetes. The sequenced sample consisted of naive CD4+ T cells from blood. This sequence was found in a woman younger than 30 in good health.

The chain's CDR3 is CASSQGLAGVDTQYF. The CDR3, as DNA: TGTGCCAGCTCACAGGGACTAGCGGGAGTGGATACGCAGTATTTT. The gene calls are TRBV18 and TRBJ2-3, with 14 bases that match TRBD2. The CDR3 runs 15 residues. V was clipped by 4 bases and J by 6 bases; unmatched bases: 3. Looked up from germline, CDR1 is KGHSH and CDR2 is LQKENI.